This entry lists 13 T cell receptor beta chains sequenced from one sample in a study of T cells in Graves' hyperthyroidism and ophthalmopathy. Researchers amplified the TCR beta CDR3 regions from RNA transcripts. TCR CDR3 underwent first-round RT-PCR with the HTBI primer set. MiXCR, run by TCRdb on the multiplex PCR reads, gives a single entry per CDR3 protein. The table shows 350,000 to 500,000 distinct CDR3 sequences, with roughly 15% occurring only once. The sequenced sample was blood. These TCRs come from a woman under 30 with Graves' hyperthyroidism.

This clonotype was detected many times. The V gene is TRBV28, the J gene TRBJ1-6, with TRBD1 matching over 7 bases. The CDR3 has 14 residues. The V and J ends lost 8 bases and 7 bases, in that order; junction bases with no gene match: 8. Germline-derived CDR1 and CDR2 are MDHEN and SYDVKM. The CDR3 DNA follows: TGTGCCAGCGGAGGGGGCGCATTAAATTCACCCCTCCACTTT. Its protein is CASGGGALNSPLHF.

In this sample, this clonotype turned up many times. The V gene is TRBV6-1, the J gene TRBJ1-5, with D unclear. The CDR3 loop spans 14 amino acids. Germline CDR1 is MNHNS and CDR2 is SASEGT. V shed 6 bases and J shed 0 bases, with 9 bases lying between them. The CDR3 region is CASRERYSNQPQHF. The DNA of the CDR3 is TGTGCCAGCAGGGAGAGATATAGCAATCAGCCCCAGCATTTT.

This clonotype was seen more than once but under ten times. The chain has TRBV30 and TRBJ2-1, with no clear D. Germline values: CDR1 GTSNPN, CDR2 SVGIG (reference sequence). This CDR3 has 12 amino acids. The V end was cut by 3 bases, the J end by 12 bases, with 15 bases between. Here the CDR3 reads CAWRTGSVAQFF. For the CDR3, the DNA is TGTGCCTGGAGGACGGGCTCGGTGGCGCAGTTCTTC.

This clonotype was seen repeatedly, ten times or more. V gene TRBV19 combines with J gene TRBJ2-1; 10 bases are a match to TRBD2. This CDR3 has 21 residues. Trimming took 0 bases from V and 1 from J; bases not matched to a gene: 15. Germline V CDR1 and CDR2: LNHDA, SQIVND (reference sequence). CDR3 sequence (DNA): TGTGCCAGTAGTATAGACCCAAGGAGGAGCGGGAGGGCCCGATCCTACAATGAGCAGTTCTTC. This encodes CASSIDPRRSGRARSYNEQFF.

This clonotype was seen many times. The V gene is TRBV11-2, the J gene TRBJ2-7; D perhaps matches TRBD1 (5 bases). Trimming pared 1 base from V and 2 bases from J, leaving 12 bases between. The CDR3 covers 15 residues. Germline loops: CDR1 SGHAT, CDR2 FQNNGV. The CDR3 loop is CASSLGGRAAYEQYF. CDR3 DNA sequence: TGTGCCAGCAGCTTAGGTGGCAGGGCCGCCTACGAGCAGTACTTC. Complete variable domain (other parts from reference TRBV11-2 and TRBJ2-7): EAGVAQSPRYKIIEKRQSVAFWCNPISGHATLYWYQQILGQGPKLLIQFQNNGVVDDSQLPKDRFSAERLKGVDSTLKIQPAKLEDSAVYLCASSLGGRAAYEQYFGPGTRLTVT.

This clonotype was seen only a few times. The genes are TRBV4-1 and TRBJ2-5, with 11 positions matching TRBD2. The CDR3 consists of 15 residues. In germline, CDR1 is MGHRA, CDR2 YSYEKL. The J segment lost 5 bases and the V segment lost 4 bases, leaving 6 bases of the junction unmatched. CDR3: CASSPPSGRTETQYF. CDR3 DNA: TGCGCCAGCAGCCCCCCTAGCGGGAGGACGGAGACCCAGTACTTC.

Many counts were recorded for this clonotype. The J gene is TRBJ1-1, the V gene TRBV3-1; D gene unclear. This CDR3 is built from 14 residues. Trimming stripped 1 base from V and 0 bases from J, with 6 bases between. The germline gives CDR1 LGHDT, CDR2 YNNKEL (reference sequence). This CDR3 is CASSQVPVNTEAFF. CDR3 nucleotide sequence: TGTGCCAGCAGCCAAGTACCAGTGAACACTGAAGCTTTCTTT.

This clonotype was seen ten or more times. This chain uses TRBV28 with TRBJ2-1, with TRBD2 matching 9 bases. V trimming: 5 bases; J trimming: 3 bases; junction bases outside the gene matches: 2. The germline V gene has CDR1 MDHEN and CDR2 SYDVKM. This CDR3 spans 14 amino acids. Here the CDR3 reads CASSPSGNYNEQFF. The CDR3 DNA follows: TGTGCCAGCAGTCCTAGCGGGAACTACAATGAGCAGTTCTTC.

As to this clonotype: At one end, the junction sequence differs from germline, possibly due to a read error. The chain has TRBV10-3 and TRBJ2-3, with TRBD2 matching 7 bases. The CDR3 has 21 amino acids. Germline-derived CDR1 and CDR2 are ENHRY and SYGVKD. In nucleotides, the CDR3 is TGTGCCAGCAGTTACGGCGTCTGGAAGCGGGGCGGATCCATTAGCACAGATACGCAGTATTTT. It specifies CASSYGVWKRGGSISTDTQYF.

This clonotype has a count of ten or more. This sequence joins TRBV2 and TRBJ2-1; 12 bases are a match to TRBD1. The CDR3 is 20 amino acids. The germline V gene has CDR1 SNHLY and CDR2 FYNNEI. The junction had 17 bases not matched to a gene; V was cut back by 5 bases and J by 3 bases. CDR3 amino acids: CASSHSRGTGGGKNYNEQFF. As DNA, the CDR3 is TGTGCCAGCAGTCACAGTCGCGGGACAGGGGGCGGAAAAAACTACAATGAGCAGTTCTTC.

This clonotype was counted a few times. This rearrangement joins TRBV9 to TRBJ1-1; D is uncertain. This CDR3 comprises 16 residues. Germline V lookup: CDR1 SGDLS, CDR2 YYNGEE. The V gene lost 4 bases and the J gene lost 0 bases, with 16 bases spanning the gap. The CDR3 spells CASSPKGEAMNTEAFF. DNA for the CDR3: TGTGCCAGCAGCCCTAAGGGTGAAGCTATGAACACTGAAGCTTTCTTT.

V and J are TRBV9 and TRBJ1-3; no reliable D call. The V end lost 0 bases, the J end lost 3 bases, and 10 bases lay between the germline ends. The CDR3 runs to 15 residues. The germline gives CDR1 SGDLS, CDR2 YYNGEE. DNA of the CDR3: TGTGCCAGCAGCGTAGGTAGGACCCTTGGAAACACCATATATTTT. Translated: CASSVGRTLGNTIYF. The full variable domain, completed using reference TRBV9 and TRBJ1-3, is DSGVTQTPKHLITATGQRVTLRCSPRSGDLSVYWYQQSLDQGLQFLIQYYNGEERAKGNILERFSAQQFPDLHSELNLSSLELGDSALYFCASSVGRTLGNTIYFGEGSWLTVV.

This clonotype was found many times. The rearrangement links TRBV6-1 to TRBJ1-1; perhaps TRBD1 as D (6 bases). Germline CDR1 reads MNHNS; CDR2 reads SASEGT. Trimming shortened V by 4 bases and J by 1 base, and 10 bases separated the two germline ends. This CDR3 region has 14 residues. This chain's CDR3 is CASSATGTNTEAFF. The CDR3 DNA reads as TGTGCCAGCAGTGCCACAGGGACGAACACTGAAGCTTTCTTT.